This T cell receptor beta chain derives from a study of T cells after posttransplantation cyclophosphamide. Treatment was busulfan-fludarabine conditioning, a marrow graft, and cyclophosphamide on days +3 and +4. Germline values: CDR1 MNHNY, CDR2 SVGAGI (reference sequence). Trimming cost V 6 bases and J 4 bases; bases outside gene matches: 7. The CDR3 sequence is 14 residues long. This clone was found a few times. Assay: immunoSEQ multiplex PCR; the TCRdb copy retains only in-frame clones and omits some. Seen here are 9,500 to 15,000 clones, about 1.9% observed once, and the top ten hold around 15%. The sequence derives from a male patient aged 25-45 years who received an allogeneic stem cell transplant from a related donor, was CMV-positive, and had no GVHD. Part of the T cells may come from the graft donor. The V call is TRBV6-6, the J call TRBJ1-1, with 8 nucleotides matching TRBD1. The sample here was PBMCs, taken after allogeneic stem cell transplant with posttransplant cyclophosphamide. The CDR3: CASSKTGGSTEAFF. The CDR3 nucleotides read TGTGCCAGCAGCAAAACAGGGGGGAGCACTGAAGCTTTCTTT.